The clone carrying this TCR beta chain was picked up a small number of times. CDR1 and CDR2 from the germline V gene are SGHRS and YFSETQ. The CDR3 loop spans 14 amino acids. V dropped 4 bases and J dropped 6 bases, with 13 bases sitting between them. These data come from a study of blood T cell repertoires in COVID-19. Produced via immunoSEQ multiplex PCR; TCRdb's table is partial and in-frame only. This table has about 380,000 clones, around 87% appearing once. This chain joins TRBV5-1 and TRBJ2-2, with a weak D call TRBD2 (6 bases). The sequence came from a man between 25 and 39 years old who had recovered from COVID-19. Sample: PBMCs or T cells enriched from blood (not recorded which). The CDR3 protein is CASSPWDSSGELFF. CDR3 DNA: TGCGCCAGCAGCCCGTGGGACTCATCCGGGGAGCTGTTTTTT.